The rows below give T cell receptor beta chains drawn from one sample of a study of blood T cell repertoires in COVID-19. Generated by immunoSEQ multiplex PCR, the TCRdb table keeps only in-frame clones and is missing some. The data hold about 87,000 clones, with around 86% observed a single time. Sequencing was carried out using peripheral blood. The receptors were sampled from a woman aged 80 or older with acute or convalescent COVID-19. The CDR3 runs from the conserved cysteine through the conserved F or W. D genes are given only for firm matches. Size is stated for part of the rows, as once, few or many counts, or as a class when the clone is expanded.

.,TRBV7-9,.,TRBJ1-1,CASSPQMNTEAFF,TGTGCCAGCAGCCCTCAGATGAACACTGAAGCTTTCTTT
.,TRBV19,TRBD2,TRBJ2-1,CASTTSGGGSEQFF,TGTGCCAGTACTACTAGCGGGGGGGGTAGTGAGCAGTTCTTC
few,TRBV6-5,.,TRBJ2-1,CASREYNEQFF,TGTGCCAGCAGAGAGTACAATGAGCAGTTCTTC
.,TRBV3-1/TRBV3-2,.,TRBJ1-6,CASSQCSGPSGLSSPLHF,TGTGCCAGCAGCCAATGTTCCGGGCCGTCGGGGTTGAGTTCACCCCTCCACTTT
.,TRBV18,.,TRBJ2-5,CASSPQSLSQETQYF,TGTGCCAGCTCACCACAATCCCTCAGCCAAGAGACCCAGTACTTC
few,TRBV7-9,.,TRBJ2-7,CASSLDGGEQYF,TGTGCCAGCAGCTTAGACGGGGGTGAGCAGTACTTC
.,TRBV6-4,TRBD1,TRBJ2-2,CASSRDSLTGELFF,TGTGCCAGCAGCCGGGACAGCCTCACCGGGGAGCTGTTTTTT
.,TRBV19,.,TRBJ1-5,CASSAVQGNNQPQHF,TGTGCCAGTAGTGCCGTCCAGGGGAACAATCAGCCCCAGCATTTT
.,TRBV19,.,TRBJ1-1,CASGLVGYTEAFF,TGTGCCAGTGGGCTTGTTGGGTACACTGAAGCTTTCTTT
.,TRBV3-1/TRBV3-2,.,TRBJ1-1,CASSRGGREAFF,TGTGCCAGCAGCCGGGGGGGGAGGGAAGCTTTCTTT